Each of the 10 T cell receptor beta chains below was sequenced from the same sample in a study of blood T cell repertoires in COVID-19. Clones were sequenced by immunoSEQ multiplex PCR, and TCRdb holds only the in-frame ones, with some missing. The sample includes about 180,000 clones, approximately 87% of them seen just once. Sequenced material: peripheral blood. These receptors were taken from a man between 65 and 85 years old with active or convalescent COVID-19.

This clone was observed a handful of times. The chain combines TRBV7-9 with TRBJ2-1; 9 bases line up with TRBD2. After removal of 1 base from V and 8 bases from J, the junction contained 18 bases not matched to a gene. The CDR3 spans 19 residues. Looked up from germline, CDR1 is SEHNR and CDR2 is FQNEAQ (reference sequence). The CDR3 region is CASSLGQGRWSGRTDEQFF. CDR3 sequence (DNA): TGTGCCAGCAGCTTAGGACAGGGAAGGTGGAGCGGGAGGACAGATGAGCAGTTCTTC.

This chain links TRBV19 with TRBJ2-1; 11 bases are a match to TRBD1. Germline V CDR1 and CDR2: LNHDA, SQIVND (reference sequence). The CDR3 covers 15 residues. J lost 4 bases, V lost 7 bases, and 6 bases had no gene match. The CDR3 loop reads CASTRTGGSYNEQFF. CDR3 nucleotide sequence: TGTGCCAGTACCAGGACAGGGGGCTCTTACAATGAGCAGTTCTTC. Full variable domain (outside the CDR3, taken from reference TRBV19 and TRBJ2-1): DGGITQSPKYLFRKEGQNVTLSCEQNLNHDAMYWYRQDPGQGLRLIYYSQIVNDFQKGDIAEGYSVSREKKESFPLTVTSAQKNPTAFYLCASTRTGGSYNEQFFGPGTRLTVL.

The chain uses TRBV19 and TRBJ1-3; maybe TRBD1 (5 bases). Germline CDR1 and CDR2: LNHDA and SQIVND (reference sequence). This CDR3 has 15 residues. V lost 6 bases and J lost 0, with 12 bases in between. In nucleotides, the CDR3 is TGTGCCAGTAGCCCCAGGGTGTTCTCTGGAAACACCATATATTTT. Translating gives CASSPRVFSGNTIYF.

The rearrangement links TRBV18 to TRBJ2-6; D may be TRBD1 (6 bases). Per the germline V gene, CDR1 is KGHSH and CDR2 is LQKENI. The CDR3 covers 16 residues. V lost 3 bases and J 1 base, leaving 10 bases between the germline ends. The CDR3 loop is CASSPRQDSGANVLTF. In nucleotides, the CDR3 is TGTGCCAGCTCACCGAGACAGGATTCTGGGGCCAACGTCCTGACTTTC.

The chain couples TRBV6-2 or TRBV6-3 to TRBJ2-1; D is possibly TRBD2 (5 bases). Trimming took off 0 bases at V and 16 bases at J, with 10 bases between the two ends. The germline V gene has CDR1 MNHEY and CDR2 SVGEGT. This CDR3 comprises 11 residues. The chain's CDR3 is CASSYSSLAFF. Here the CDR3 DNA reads TGTGCCAGCAGTTACTCTTCCCTAGCATTCTTC.

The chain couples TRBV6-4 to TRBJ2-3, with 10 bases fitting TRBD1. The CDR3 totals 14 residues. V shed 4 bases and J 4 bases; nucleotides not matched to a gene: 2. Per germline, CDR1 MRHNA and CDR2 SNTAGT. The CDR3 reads CASSAGTGADTQYF. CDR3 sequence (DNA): TGTGCCAGCAGTGCTGGGACAGGGGCAGATACGCAGTATTTT.

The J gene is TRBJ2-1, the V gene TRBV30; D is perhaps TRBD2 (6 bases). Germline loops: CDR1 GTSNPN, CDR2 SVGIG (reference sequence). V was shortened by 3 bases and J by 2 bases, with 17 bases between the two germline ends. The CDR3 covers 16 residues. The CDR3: CAWSPLGAGTYNEQFF. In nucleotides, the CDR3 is TGTGCCTGGAGCCCCCTTGGGGCGGGAACCTACAATGAGCAGTTCTTC.

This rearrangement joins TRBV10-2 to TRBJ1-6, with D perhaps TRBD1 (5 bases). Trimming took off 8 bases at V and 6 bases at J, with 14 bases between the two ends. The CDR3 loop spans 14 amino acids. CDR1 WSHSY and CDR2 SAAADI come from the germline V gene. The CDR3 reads CASGGTDFNSPLHF. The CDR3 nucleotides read TGCGCCAGCGGGGGGACGGATTTTAATTCACCCCTCCACTTT.

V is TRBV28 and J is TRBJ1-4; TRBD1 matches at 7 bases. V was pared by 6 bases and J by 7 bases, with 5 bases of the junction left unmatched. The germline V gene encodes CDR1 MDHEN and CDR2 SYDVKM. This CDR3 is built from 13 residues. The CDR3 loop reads CASRGTAFEKLFF. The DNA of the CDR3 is TGTGCCAGCAGGGGGACAGCGTTTGAAAAACTGTTTTTT.

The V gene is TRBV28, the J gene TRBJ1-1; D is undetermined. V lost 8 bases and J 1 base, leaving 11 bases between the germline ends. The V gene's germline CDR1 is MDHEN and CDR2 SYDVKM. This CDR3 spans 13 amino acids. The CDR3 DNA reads TGTGCCAGCGGGTACGACTCGAACACTGAAGCTTTCTTT. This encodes CASGYDSNTEAFF.